The 3 T cell receptor beta chains reported below all come from one sample, sequenced in a study of cytomegalovirus exposure and HLA in healthy donors. PCR primers comprised 60 Vbeta and 13 Jbeta primers. The assay was immunoSEQ multiplex PCR, and TCRdb's table has in-frame clones only and misses some. Its table records fewer than 110,000 clones. Sequenced: PBMCs. The receptor set was obtained from a man aged 40-55 years in good health and CMV-seronegative.

The chain recombines TRBV4-3 with TRBJ1-1, with D possibly being TRBD1 (5 bases). CDR3 size: 15 residues. Germline V gene lookup returns CDR1 LGHNA and CDR2 YSLEER. Trimming shortened V by 1 base and J by 1 base, and 10 bases separated the two germline ends. As DNA, the CDR3 is TGCGCCAGCAGCCAAGGCGGGACCGAGAACACTGAAGCTTTCTTT. This codes for CASSQGGTENTEAFF.

The rearrangement uses TRBV20-1 and TRBJ2-5, with a tentative D call TRBD2 (6 bases). V lost 3 bases and J 10 bases, leaving 12 bases between the germline ends. Germline V gene sequence: CDR1 DFQATT, CDR2 SNEGSKA (reference sequence). The CDR3 length is 11 residues. CDR3: CSARIGRDQYF. As DNA, the CDR3 is TGCAGTGCTAGGATTGGGCGGGACCAGTACTTC.

The J gene is TRBJ1-6, the V gene TRBV18; 9 nucleotides match TRBD1. Germline CDR1 is KGHSH and CDR2 is LQKENI. This CDR3 has 14 residues. V shed 3 bases, J shed 9 bases, and the junction held 3 bases outside the gene matches. This CDR3 reads CASSPDRGSSPLHF. The CDR3 bases are TGTGCCAGCTCACCGGACAGGGGTTCTTCACCCCTCCACTTT.